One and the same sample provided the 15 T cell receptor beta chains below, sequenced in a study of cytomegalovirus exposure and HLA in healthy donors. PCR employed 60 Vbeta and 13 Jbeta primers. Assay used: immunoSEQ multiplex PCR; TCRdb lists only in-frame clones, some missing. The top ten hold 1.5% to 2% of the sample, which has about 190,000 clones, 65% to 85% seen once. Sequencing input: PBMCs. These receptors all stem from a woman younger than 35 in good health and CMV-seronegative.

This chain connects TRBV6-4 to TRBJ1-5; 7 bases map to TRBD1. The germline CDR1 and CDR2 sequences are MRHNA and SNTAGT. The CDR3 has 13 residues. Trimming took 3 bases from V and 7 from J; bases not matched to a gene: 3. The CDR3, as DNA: TGTGCCAGCAGTGAAGGGGGCGGACAGCCCCAGCATTTT. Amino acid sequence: CASSEGGGQPQHF.

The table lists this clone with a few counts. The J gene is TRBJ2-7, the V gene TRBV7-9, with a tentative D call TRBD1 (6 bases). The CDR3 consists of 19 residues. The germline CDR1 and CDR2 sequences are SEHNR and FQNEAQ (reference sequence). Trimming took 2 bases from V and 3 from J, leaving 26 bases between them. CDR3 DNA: TGTGCCAGCAGCTTACCCGCTATCCCCTCGGCGTACAGGGACTACGAGCAGTACTTC. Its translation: CASSLPAIPSAYRDYEQYF.

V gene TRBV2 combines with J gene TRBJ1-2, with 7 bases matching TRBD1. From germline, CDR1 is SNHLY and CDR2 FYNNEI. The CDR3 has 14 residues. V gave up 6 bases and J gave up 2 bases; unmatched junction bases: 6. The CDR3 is CASRTDRANYGYTF. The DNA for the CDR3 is TGTGCCAGCAGGACCGACAGGGCGAACTATGGCTACACCTTC. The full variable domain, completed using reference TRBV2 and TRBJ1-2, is EPEVTQTPSHQVTQMGQEVILRCVPISNHLYFYWYRQILGQKVEFLVSFYNNEISEKSEIFDDQFSVERPDGSNFTLKIRSTKLEDSAMYFCASRTDRANYGYTFGSGTRLTVV.

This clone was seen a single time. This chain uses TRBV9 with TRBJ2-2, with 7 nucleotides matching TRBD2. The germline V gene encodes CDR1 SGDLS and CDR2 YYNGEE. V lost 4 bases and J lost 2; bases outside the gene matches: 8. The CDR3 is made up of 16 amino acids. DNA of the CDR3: TGTGCCAGCAGCATCCCTAGCGGACCAAACACCGGGGAGCTGTTTTTT. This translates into CASSIPSGPNTGELFF.

CDR3 bases: TGCGCCAGCAGCTCCAATGTACAGGGGAACTATGGCTACACCTTC. Encoded protein: CASSSNVQGNYGYTF. This sequence joins TRBV5-1 and TRBJ1-2, with 7 bases that match TRBD1. V shed 3 bases and J 2 bases; nucleotides not matched to a gene: 7. Germline V gene lookup returns CDR1 SGHRS and CDR2 YFSETQ. There are 15 residues in the CDR3.

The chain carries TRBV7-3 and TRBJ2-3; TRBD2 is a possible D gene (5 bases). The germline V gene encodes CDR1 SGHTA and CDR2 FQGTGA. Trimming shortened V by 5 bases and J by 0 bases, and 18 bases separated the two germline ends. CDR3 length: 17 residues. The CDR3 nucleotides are TGTGCCAGCAGCCTCCGAGTAGCGTTATCTAGCACAGATACGCAGTATTTT. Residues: CASSLRVALSSTDTQYF.

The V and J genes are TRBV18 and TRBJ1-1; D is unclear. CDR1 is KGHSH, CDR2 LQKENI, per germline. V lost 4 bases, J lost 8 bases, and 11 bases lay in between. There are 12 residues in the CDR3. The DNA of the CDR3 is TGTGCCAGCTCACTCTCCGCGGGGGAAGCTTTCTTT. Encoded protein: CASSLSAGEAFF.

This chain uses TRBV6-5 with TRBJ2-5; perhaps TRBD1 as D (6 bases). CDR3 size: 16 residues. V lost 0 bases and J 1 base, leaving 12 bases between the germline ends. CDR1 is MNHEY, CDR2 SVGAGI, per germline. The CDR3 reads CASSYSWTATQETQYF. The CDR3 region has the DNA TGTGCCAGCAGTTACTCTTGGACAGCCACCCAAGAGACCCAGTACTTC.

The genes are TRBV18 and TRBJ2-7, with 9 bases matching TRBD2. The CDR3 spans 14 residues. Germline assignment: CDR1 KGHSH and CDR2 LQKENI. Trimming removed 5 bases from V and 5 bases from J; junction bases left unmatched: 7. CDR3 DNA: TGTGCCAGCTCATCTCTAGCGGGAATACACGAGCAGTACTTC. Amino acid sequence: CASSSLAGIHEQYF.

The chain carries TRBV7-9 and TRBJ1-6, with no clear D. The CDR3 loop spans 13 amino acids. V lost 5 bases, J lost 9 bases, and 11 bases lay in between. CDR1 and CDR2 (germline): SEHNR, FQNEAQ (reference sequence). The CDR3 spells CASSTSSGSPLHF. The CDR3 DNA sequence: TGTGCCAGCAGCACCTCATCAGGTTCACCCCTCCACTTT. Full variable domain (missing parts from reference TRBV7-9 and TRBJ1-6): DTGVSQNPRHKITKRGQNVTFRCDPISEHNRLYWYRQTLGQGPEFLTYFQNEAQLEKSRLLSDRFSAERPKGSFSTLEIQRTEQGDSAMYLCASSTSSGSPLHFGNGTRLTVT.

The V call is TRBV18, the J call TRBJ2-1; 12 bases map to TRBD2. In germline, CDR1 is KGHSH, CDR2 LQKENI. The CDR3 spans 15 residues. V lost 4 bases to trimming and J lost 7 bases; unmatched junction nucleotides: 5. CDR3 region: CASSLGLAGRNEQFF. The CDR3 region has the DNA TGTGCCAGCTCACTAGGACTAGCGGGAAGGAATGAGCAGTTCTTC. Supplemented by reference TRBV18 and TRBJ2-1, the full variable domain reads NAGVMQNPRHLVRRRGQEARLRCSPMKGHSHVYWYRQLPEEGLKFMVYLQKENIIDESGMPKERFSAEFPKEGPSILRIQQVVRGDSAAYFCASSLGLAGRNEQFFGPGTRLTVL.

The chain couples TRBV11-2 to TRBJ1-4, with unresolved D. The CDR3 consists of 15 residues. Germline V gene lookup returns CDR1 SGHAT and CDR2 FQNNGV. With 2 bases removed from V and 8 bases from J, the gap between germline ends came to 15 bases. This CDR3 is CASSLRSQVVEKLFF. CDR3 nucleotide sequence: TGTGCCAGCAGCTTACGATCGCAGGTAGTCGAAAAACTGTTTTTT.

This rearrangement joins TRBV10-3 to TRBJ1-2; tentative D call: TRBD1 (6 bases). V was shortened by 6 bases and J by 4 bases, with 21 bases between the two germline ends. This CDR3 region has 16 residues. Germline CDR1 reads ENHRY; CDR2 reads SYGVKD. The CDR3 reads CAIREEAGEGSYGYTF. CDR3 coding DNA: TGTGCCATCAGAGAAGAGGCAGGGGAGGGAAGCTATGGCTACACCTTC.

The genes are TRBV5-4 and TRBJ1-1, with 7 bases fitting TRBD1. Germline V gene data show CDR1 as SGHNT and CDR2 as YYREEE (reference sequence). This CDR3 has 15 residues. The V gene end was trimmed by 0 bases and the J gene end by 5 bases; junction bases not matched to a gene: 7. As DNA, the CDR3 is TGTGCCAGCAGCTTGGAGTTGACAGGGAGGACTGAAGCTTTCTTT. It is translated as CASSLELTGRTEAFF.

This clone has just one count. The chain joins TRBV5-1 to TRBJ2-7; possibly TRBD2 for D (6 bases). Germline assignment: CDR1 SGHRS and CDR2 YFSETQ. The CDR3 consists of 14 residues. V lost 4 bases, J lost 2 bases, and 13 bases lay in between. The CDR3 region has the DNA TGCGCCAGCAGCCCCTGGGGGACTGCCTACGAGCAGTACTTC. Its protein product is CASSPWGTAYEQYF.